At least ten counts were recorded for the clone carrying this T cell receptor (beta chain). This entry comes from a study of neurological immune-mediated disorders. TCRdb reprocessed the 5' RACE reads with MiXCR, giving one entry per CDR3 protein. The sample has tens of thousands of distinct CDR3 sequences, under 3.5% seen once. The sequence derives from a man aged 35 to 55 with multiple sclerosis. Sequencing used PBMCs.

The CDR3 region has the DNA TGTGCCAGCAAAGCAGTCTCCTCTGGAAACACCATATATTTT. It encodes CASKAVSSGNTIYF. The genes are TRBV12-3 or TRBV12-4 and TRBJ1-3; no definite D call. There are 14 residues in the CDR3. V dropped 7 bases and J dropped 0 bases, with 10 bases sitting between them.